The 7 T cell receptor beta chains presented below share a single source sample, sequenced in a study of cytomegalovirus exposure and HLA in healthy donors. The PCR ran on 60 Vbeta and 13 Jbeta primers. Here immunoSEQ multiplex PCR was the method, and the copy in TCRdb shows in-frame clones only, minus some. This sample has under 150,000 clones; 80% to 90% occur once, and the top ten carry under 3.5%. Sequencing input: PBMCs. The receptors shown here come from a man aged 50 or older in good health and CMV-seronegative.

The chain recombines TRBV5-1 with TRBJ2-1; TRBD2 might be the D (6 bases). This CDR3 comprises 15 residues. Trimming shortened V by 4 bases and J by 4 bases, and 15 bases separated the two germline ends. Germline loops: CDR1 SGHRS, CDR2 YFSETQ. The chain's CDR3 is CASSVLAGSYNEQFF. The CDR3 DNA sequence: TGCGCCAGCAGCGTACTGGCGGGGAGTTACAATGAGCAGTTCTTC.

The J gene is TRBJ1-2, the V gene TRBV7-8, with D possibly TRBD1 on 5 matching bases. Germline assignment: CDR1 SGHVS and CDR2 FQNEAQ. V was pared by 1 base and J by 6 bases, with 15 bases between. The CDR3 spans 15 residues. The CDR3, as DNA: TGTGCCAGCAGCTTAGTATCAAGCAGGGAAGATGGCTACACCTTC. Its translation is CASSLVSSREDGYTF. Drawing the rest from reference TRBV7-8 and TRBJ1-2, the complete variable domain is GAGVSQSPRYKVAKRGQDVALRCDPISGHVSLFWYQQALGQGPEFLTYFQNEAQLDKSGLPSDRFFAERPEGSVSTLKIQRTQQEDSAVYLCASSLVSSREDGYTFGSGTRLTVV.

This clone has a handful of counts. This chain connects TRBV19 to TRBJ1-2; 7 bases line up with TRBD1. This CDR3 spans 15 amino acids. Germline loops: CDR1 LNHDA, CDR2 SQIVND (reference sequence). Losses at the gene ends were 3 bases for V and 3 bases for J; bases not matched to a gene: 7. The CDR3 spells CASSIHRGADYGYTF. The CDR3 region has the DNA TGTGCCAGTAGTATCCACAGGGGCGCGGACTATGGCTACACCTTC.

The V and J genes are TRBV29-1 and TRBJ2-7, with D possibly matching TRBD1 (6 bases). Trimming cost V 6 bases and J 7 bases, with 22 bases left between them. CDR3 length: 14 amino acids. Germline V CDR1 and CDR2: SQVTM, ANQGSEA. The CDR3 sequence: CSVAGLAGAKEQYF. DNA for the CDR3: TGCAGCGTGGCTGGCCTGGCAGGGGCTAAGGAGCAGTACTTC.

This clone was seen only once. The CDR3 spells CAWSGTDRNIQYF. The CDR3 coding sequence is TGTGCCTGGAGTGGGACAGACCGAAACATTCAGTACTTC. This sequence joins TRBV30 and TRBJ2-4; D is possibly TRBD1 (6 bases). The CDR3 is 13 amino acids. V lost 1 base, J lost 6 bases, and 10 bases lay in between. Germline CDR1 GTSNPN, CDR2 SVGIG (reference sequence).

This clone was picked up one time. The rearrangement links TRBV7-9 to TRBJ2-1, with a possible D match to TRBD2 (6 bases). Germline lookup yields CDR1 SEHNR and CDR2 FQNEAQ (reference sequence). V was pared by 6 bases and J by 3 bases, with 6 bases between. The CDR3 runs 12 residues. This CDR3 reads CASRRGYNEQFF. CDR3 in DNA: TGTGCCAGCAGGCGGGGCTACAATGAGCAGTTCTTC.

The chain joins TRBV5-4 to TRBJ1-6; D remains unclear. Trimming stripped 4 bases from V and 0 bases from J, with 5 bases between. This CDR3 has 14 amino acids. Germline lookup yields CDR1 SGHNT and CDR2 YYREEE (reference sequence). As DNA, the CDR3 is TGTGCCAGCAGCCGGTCCTCCTATAATTCACCCCTCCACTTT. Translated, it gives CASSRSSYNSPLHF.